This T cell receptor (beta chain) was recovered during a study of blood T cell repertoires in COVID-19 (TCRdb year 2020). Study-level background: Collaborator samples came from the United States, Italy and Spain and covered acute and convalescent phases of COVID-19. The material from the prospective study consisted of cDNA or gDNA derived from T cells, B-cell-depleted T cells, or PBMCs. Subjects who had been exposed to COVID-19, were actively infected with it, or had recovered from it provided the deeply sampled blood TCRbeta repertoires that made up the dataset. The repertoires were released in a freely available public database intended as a resource for research on the immune response to SARS-CoV-2. The samples were drawn from two sources: the first 160 participants of the ongoing ImmuneRACE study, and approximately 1,300 subjects contributed by 6 global collaborators. Nearly every sample came with metadata listing a de-identified subject ID, COVID-19 status, age in years and sex. Where HLA class I and class II types were available, the types were taken from metadata supplied by the sample provider, not from assay-based typing. Paper-wide results and their limitations: The amount of clinical and demographic metadata varied by source and participant and was provided uncurated.

The immunoSEQ Assay, a bias-controlled multiplex PCR, was used to amplify TCRbeta CDR3 regions from genomic DNA. Turning to the authors' computational methods: Nucleated cell counts per sample were estimated from amplification of reference gene primers within the assay. To quantify the absolute abundance of each unique TCRbeta CDR3 rearrangement, sequence reads were collapsed and filtered. For each sample, productive Simpson clonality was calculated as the square root of Simpson's diversity index across productive rearrangements. TCRdb's version of the immuneACCESS table is confined to in-frame rearrangements and falls short of the full clone set. An unresolved V gene accounts for under half of the shortfall where checked; the remainder is of unknown origin. The D gene and trimming were derived from the DNA, and the V and J assignments and clone size from that table. The sample table shows over 60,000 clones, and 80% are seen once. The top ten clonotypes cover roughly a tenth of the sample.

Whole blood was collected in K2EDTA tubes by collaborating institutions according to the institutions' own protocols. For TCRbeta analysis, collaborator samples were shipped as frozen whole blood, as isolated PBMCs, or as DNA extracted from either sample type. A remark on this clone: This clone's antigen is unknown. Base qualities are not recorded, but no much larger clone differs from it by a single base.

The sample consisted of peripheral blood. This clonotype was obtained from a human donor in a cohort sampled during active COVID-19.

In nucleotides, the sequence is TGTGCCAGCAGCCACGCCGGGGCCGGACAGGGGACCGGGGAGCTGTTTTTT. This sequence encodes CASSHAGAGQGTGELFF. The chain is assembled from TRBV5-4 and TRBJ2-2, with TRBD1 identical over 9 junction bases. V ends up 4 bases short and J 5 bases short, with an unmatched junction base count of 12. Looking up the germline V gene (reference sequence) yields CDR1 SGHNT and CDR2 YYREEE. The CDR3 measures 17 amino acids from cysteine to phenylalanine. The read is trimmed to its CDR3 DNA, 51 bases read in frame from base 1.